These 21 T cell receptor beta chains originate from one sample sequenced in a study of T cell responses to AZD1222 COVID-19 vaccine. Measured with immunoSEQ multiplex PCR; TCRdb has only the in-frame clones, and not every one. The sample has 95,000 to 110,000 clones, 75% to 90% seen once. The sequenced sample was peripheral blood, obtained on day 0 of AZD1222 vaccination. The receptors stem from an adult in good health.

The chain carries TRBV27 and TRBJ1-2, with 7 bases identical to TRBD1. The germline CDR1 and CDR2 sequences are MNHEY and SMNVEV (reference sequence). Trimming cost V 4 bases and J 4 bases; bases outside gene matches: 6. The CDR3 is made up of 14 amino acids. DNA for the CDR3: TGTGCCAGCAGTTCCGTGGGACAGATCTATGGCTACACCTTC. Translation gives CASSSVGQIYGYTF.

This clone was counted once. The chain employs TRBV2 and TRBJ1-2, with D uncertain. The CDR3 extends over 11 amino acids. Germline values: CDR1 SNHLY, CDR2 FYNNEI. Trimming cost V 1 base and J 5 bases, with 2 bases left between them. CDR3 loop: CASSEVYGYTF. As DNA, the CDR3 is TGTGCCAGCAGTGAAGTGTATGGCTACACCTTC.

The V call is TRBV6-5, the J call TRBJ1-1; D is uncertain. Trimming cost V 5 bases and J 3 bases, with 7 bases left between them. Germline-derived CDR1 and CDR2 are MNHEY and SVGAGI. The length of the CDR3 is 12 residues. CDR3 sequence: CASSRRDTEAFF. CDR3 coding DNA: TGTGCCAGCAGTCGTCGAGACACTGAAGCTTTCTTT.

The chain is built from TRBV4-2 and TRBJ2-1, with 12 positions matching TRBD2. Germline V CDR1 and CDR2: LGHNA, YNFKEQ. The CDR3 has 19 amino acids. The V segment lost 1 base and the J segment 2 bases; nucleotides outside the gene matches: 9. CDR3 amino acids: CASSQGGLAGGGPYNEQFF. CDR3 nucleotide sequence: TGTGCCAGCAGCCAAGGTGGGCTAGCGGGAGGGGGCCCCTACAATGAGCAGTTCTTC.

The chain uses TRBV4-3 and TRBJ1-3; maybe TRBD1 (6 bases). The germline CDR1 and CDR2 sequences are LGHNA and YSLEER. The CDR3 is made up of 17 amino acids. Trimming left V 0 bases short and J 3 bases short, with 15 bases between. The CDR3 is CASSQERGAFLGNTIYF. The CDR3 coding sequence is TGCGCCAGCAGCCAAGAGAGGGGGGCATTCCTTGGAAACACCATATATTTT.

The V gene is TRBV13, the J gene TRBJ1-1, with 7 bases lining up with TRBD1. Germline-derived CDR1 and CDR2 are PRHDT and FYEKMQ (reference sequence). The length of the CDR3 is 15 residues. V dropped 4 bases and J dropped 2; count of bases not matched to a gene: 7. CDR3 protein: CASSSLGQINTEAFF. The CDR3 region has the DNA TGTGCCAGCAGCTCATTGGGACAGATCAACACTGAAGCTTTCTTT.

The chain employs TRBV19 and TRBJ1-6; D might be TRBD1 (5 bases). V was pared by 6 bases and J by 5 bases, with 14 bases between. This CDR3 spans 15 amino acids. CDR1 and CDR2 from the germline V gene are LNHDA and SQIVND (reference sequence). The CDR3 bases are TGTGCCAGTAGAGCCGGCGGAGGGGATAATTCACCCCTCCACTTT. It codes for CASRAGGGDNSPLHF.

V gene TRBV4-1 combines with J gene TRBJ2-1, with D uncertain. CDR1 and CDR2 (germline): MGHRA, YSYEKL. This CDR3 contains 15 residues. V lost 4 bases and J lost 8, with 18 bases in between. DNA of the CDR3: TGCGCCAGCAGCCGCGGCGCGACCCGGTTCTATGAGCAGTTCTTC. Protein: CASSRGATRFYEQFF.

The genes are TRBV6-5 and TRBJ1-2, with 10 bases matching TRBD1. The CDR3 contains 16 residues. Germline V gives CDR1 MNHEY, CDR2 SVGAGI. V gave up 0 bases and J gave up 6 bases; unmatched junction bases: 7. CDR3 DNA: TGTGCCAGCAGTTACTCGGGGGGACAGGGGTATAATGGCTACACCTTC. Translating it yields CASSYSGGQGYNGYTF.

The chain carries TRBV7-9 and TRBJ2-3; possibly TRBD1 for D (5 bases). Germline V gene sequence: CDR1 SEHNR, CDR2 FQNEAQ (reference sequence). The length of the CDR3 is 16 residues. The ends were cut back, 5 bases at V and 0 bases at J, with 15 bases in the middle. The CDR3: CASSPDIGASTDTQYF. DNA for the CDR3: TGTGCCAGCAGCCCCGATATAGGGGCTAGCACAGATACGCAGTATTTT.

The chain carries TRBV27 and TRBJ1-1, with 10 nucleotides matching TRBD1. V lost 6 bases, J lost 5 bases, and 15 bases stayed unmatched. CDR1 MNHEY and CDR2 SMNVEV come from the germline V gene (reference sequence). The length of the CDR3 is 17 residues. CDR3 bases: TGTGCCAGCAGACCCGGGACAGGGGCCGGGAGGAGGACTGAAGCTTTCTTT. Its protein is CASRPGTGAGRRTEAFF.

The chain employs TRBV27 and TRBJ1-6; TRBD1 matches 8 bases. Germline V gene sequence: CDR1 MNHEY, CDR2 SMNVEV (reference sequence). This CDR3 contains 15 residues. With 1 base clipped from V and 7 bases from J, the junction kept 3 bases outside the gene matches. CDR3 nucleotides: TGTGCCAGCAGTTTATGGGGACAGGAAAATTCACCCCTCCACTTT. Residues: CASSLWGQENSPLHF.

Turning to this clone: This same CDR3 is encoded by further DNA sequences in the sample. The chain carries TRBV18 and TRBJ2-5; weak D call: TRBD2 (5 bases). The germline V gene has CDR1 KGHSH and CDR2 LQKENI. CDR3 size: 13 residues. V shed 6 bases and J shed 2 bases, with 10 bases lying between them. The CDR3 coding sequence is TGTGCCAGCTCCCGGGGTACTCAAGAGACCCAGTACTTC. Its protein product is CASSRGTQETQYF.

The rearrangement links TRBV6-5 to TRBJ1-5, with D uncertain. The germline CDR1 and CDR2 sequences are MNHEY and SVGAGI. V was pared by 5 bases and J by 9 bases, with 14 bases between. The CDR3 covers 13 residues. CDR3 region: CASSQRSRGPQHF. In DNA form, the CDR3 reads TGTGCCAGCAGTCAGAGAAGCAGAGGGCCCCAGCATTTT.

This clone appeared once. The chain couples TRBV27 to TRBJ1-2; D unresolved. Trimming took 2 bases from V and 5 from J, leaving 18 bases between them. Germline CDR1 reads MNHEY; CDR2 reads SMNVEV (reference sequence). The CDR3 is 16 residues long. The CDR3 loop is CASSLMVSRTRYGYTF. CDR3 DNA sequence: TGTGCCAGCAGTTTAATGGTGTCTCGGACCCGATATGGCTACACCTTC.

V and J are TRBV28 and TRBJ2-5, with 8 nucleotides matching TRBD1. The germline gives CDR1 MDHEN, CDR2 SYDVKM. V shed 1 base, J shed 2 bases, and the junction held 0 bases outside the gene matches. CDR3 length: 14 amino acids. CDR3 loop: CASSLYRGQETQYF. The DNA of the CDR3 is TGTGCCAGCAGTTTATACAGGGGGCAAGAGACCCAGTACTTC.

The rearrangement uses TRBV2 and TRBJ2-7; tentatively, D is TRBD1 (6 bases). Trimming removed 3 bases at V and 2 bases at J, with 14 bases between. The CDR3 sequence is 15 residues long. Germline-derived CDR1 and CDR2 are SNHLY and FYNNEI. As DNA, the CDR3 is TGTGCCAGCAGTGAGGGTGAGACAGGTCCCTACGAGCAGTACTTC. Its translation: CASSEGETGPYEQYF.

The V call is TRBV24-1, the J call TRBJ2-1; D is perhaps TRBD1 or TRBD2 (5 bases each). Between the trimmed V and J ends, which lost 8 bases and 5 bases, there was a span of 12 bases. The CDR3 is 13 residues long. The V gene's germline CDR1 is KGHDR and CDR2 SFDVKD. The CDR3: CATNDGADNEQFF. CDR3 nucleotides: TGTGCCACCAACGACGGGGCGGACAATGAGCAGTTCTTC.

A word on this clone: In the same sample, other DNA sequences code for this CDR3. The chain combines TRBV30 with TRBJ2-7; D may be TRBD1 or TRBD2 (5 bases each). CDR1 and CDR2 from the germline V gene are GTSNPN and SVGIG (reference sequence). The CDR3 runs 14 residues. V lost 3 bases, J lost 0 bases, and 12 bases lay in between. CDR3: CAWSGTAVSYEQYF. CDR3 nucleotides: TGTGCCTGGAGCGGGACGGCGGTCTCCTACGAGCAGTACTTC. The whole variable domain, remainder taken from reference TRBV30 and TRBJ2-7, is SQTIHQWPATLVQPVGSPLSLECTVEGTSNPNLYWYRQAAGRGLQLLFYSVGIGQISSEVPQNLSASRPQDRQFILSSKKLLLSDSGFYLCAWSGTAVSYEQYFGPGTRLTVT.

The rearrangement uses TRBV14 and TRBJ2-1; D might be TRBD1 (6 bases). V was clipped by 4 bases and J by 10 bases, with 17 bases between them. CDR3 length equals 14 residues. Germline V CDR1 and CDR2: SGHDN, FVKESK. CDR3 amino acids: CASSPRDNLGEQFF. The CDR3, as DNA: TGTGCCAGCAGCCCCCGGGACAACCTGGGAGAGCAGTTCTTC. Together with reference TRBV14 and TRBJ2-1, the CDR3 gives the full variable domain: EAGVTQFPSHSVIEKGQTVTLRCDPISGHDNLYWYRRVMGKEIKFLLHFVKESKQDESGMPNNRFLAERTGGTYSTLKVQPAELEDSGVYFCASSPRDNLGEQFFGPGTRLTVL.

The rearrangement links TRBV9 to TRBJ1-6, with no clear D. Between the trimmed V and J ends, which lost 2 bases and 0 bases, there was a span of 9 bases. The CDR3 runs 16 residues. Germline CDR1 SGDLS, CDR2 YYNGEE. CDR3 in amino acids: CASSVDWSSYNSPLHF. The CDR3 bases are TGTGCCAGCAGCGTGGACTGGAGCTCCTATAATTCACCCCTCCACTTT. The variable domain in full, completed from reference TRBV9 and TRBJ1-6, reads DSGVTQTPKHLITATGQRVTLRCSPRSGDLSVYWYQQSLDQGLQFLIQYYNGEERAKGNILERFSAQQFPDLHSELNLSSLELGDSALYFCASSVDWSSYNSPLHFGNGTRLTVT.